Listed below are T cell receptor beta chains from one sample, sequenced in a study of spatial heterogeneity in lung cancer. Using its own MiXCR run on the 5' RACE reads, TCRdb lists one record per CDR3 protein. The table includes approximately 2,700 distinct CDR3 sequences, 45% to 50% detected once. The sequenced sample was lung tumor tissue, obtained at surgery. The receptors originated from a male donor with early-stage non-small cell lung cancer. CDR3s include the opening cysteine and the closing phenylalanine or tryptophan. D genes are given only for firm matches. Clone size is stated in some rows and not others, as once, few, many or a class when expanded.

abundance | d_gene | j_gene | v_gene | CDR3aa | CDR3nt
- | TRBD1 | TRBJ2-1 | TRBV7-8 | CASSPRTGGFNEQFF | TGTGCCAGCAGCCCCCGGACAGGGGGCTTTAATGAGCAGTTCTTC
few | - | TRBJ2-1 | TRBV5-1 | CASSPQGLDNEQFF | TGCGCCAGCAGCCCCCAGGGACTGGACAATGAGCAGTTCTTC
- | - | TRBJ1-1 | TRBV4-3 | CASSQGDLTPRGTEAFF | TGCGCCAGCAGCCAAGGGGACCTGACCCCAAGGGGCACTGAAGCTTTCTTT
- | - | TRBJ2-1 | TRBV29-1 | CSVESVYSYNEQFF | TGCAGCGTTGAGTCCGTGTACTCCTACAATGAGCAGTTCTTC
medium-sized | - | TRBJ1-3 | TRBV2 | CASMIQGAGNTIYF | TGTGCCAGCATGATACAGGGTGCTGGAAACACCATATATTTT
medium-sized | - | TRBJ2-5 | TRBV27 | CASSLAPGTQETQYF | TGTGCCAGCAGTTTAGCCCCCGGGACCCAAGAGACCCAGTACTTC
few | TRBD1 | TRBJ2-1 | TRBV3-1 | CASSPTGIGDEQFF | TGTGCCAGCAGCCCGACAGGGATCGGGGATGAGCAGTTCTTC
- | - | TRBJ2-2 | TRBV28 | CASSLLEKDTGELFF | TGTGCCAGCAGTTTACTGGAAAAGGACACCGGGGAGCTGTTTTTT
- | TRBD1 | TRBJ2-2 | TRBV4-3 | CASRQQGAETGELFF | TGCGCCAGCAGACAACAGGGGGCGGAAACCGGGGAGCTGTTTTTT
medium-sized | TRBD1 | TRBJ1-5 | TRBV6-6 | CASSHGTGGALGQPQHF | TGTGCCAGCAGTCACGGGACAGGGGGGGCCCTCGGTCAGCCCCAGCATTTT
- | TRBD2 | TRBJ2-1 | TRBV11-3 | CASSSASGGAYEQFF | TGTGCCAGCAGCTCCGCTAGCGGGGGGGCCTATGAGCAGTTCTTC
few | TRBD1 | TRBJ1-4 | TRBV12-3/TRBV12-4 | CASSFPGTGSEKLFF | TGTGCCAGCAGTTTCCCCGGGACAGGGTCTGAAAAACTGTTTTTT
- | - | TRBJ2-7 | TRBV28 | CASSLTRPGLQYSEQYF | TGTGCCAGCAGTTTGACGAGGCCGGGACTCCAGTATTCCGAGCAGTACTTC
- | TRBD2 | TRBJ2-2 | TRBV7-2 | CASSLMGGESRELFF | TGTGCCAGCAGCCTCATGGGGGGGGAGAGCAGGGAGCTGTTTTTT
- | - | TRBJ2-5 | TRBV29-1 | CTTGGGETQYF | TGCACGACCGGGGGAGGCGAGACCCAGTACTTC
few | TRBD1 | TRBJ2-7 | TRBV6-2/TRBV6-3 | CASARTGTYEQYF | TGTGCCAGCGCGAGGACAGGGACCTACGAGCAGTACTTC
medium-sized | TRBD1 | TRBJ2-5 | TRBV5-4 | CASSPDRAETQYF | TGTGCCAGCAGCCCGGACAGGGCAGAGACCCAGTACTTC
once | TRBD2 | TRBJ2-3 | TRBV6-5 | CASSLAGDTDTQYF | TGTGCCAGCAGTCTAGCGGGGGACACAGATACGCAGTATTTT
few | - | TRBJ2-7 | TRBV6-2/TRBV6-3 | CASSYVSPGTYEQYF | TGTGCCAGCAGTTACGTTTCCCCTGGAACCTACGAGCAGTACTTC
- | TRBD2 | TRBJ2-3 | TRBV9 | CASSVASGSADTQYF | TGTGCCAGCAGCGTAGCTAGCGGGAGTGCAGATACGCAGTATTTT
once | TRBD1 | TRBJ1-1 | TRBV7-9 | CAIPAGGTEAFF | TGTGCCATTCCGGCAGGGGGCACGGAAGCTTTCTTT
- | - | TRBJ2-7 | TRBV6-2/TRBV6-3 | CASSPTYYEQYF | TGTGCCAGCAGTCCTACCTACTACGAGCAGTACTTC
few | TRBD2 | TRBJ2-5 | TRBV7-2 | CASSPPGLAGGQETQYF | TGTGCCAGCAGCCCCCCGGGACTAGCGGGGGGTCAAGAGACCCAGTACTTC
once | - | TRBJ2-7 | TRBV6-2/TRBV6-3 | CASSDVEESYEQYF | TGTGCCAGCAGCGACGTAGAGGAATCCTACGAGCAGTACTTC
few | - | TRBJ2-3 | TRBV10-3 | CAIREQFSTDTQYF | TGTGCCATCAGAGAACAGTTTAGCACAGATACGCAGTATTTT
- | TRBD2 | TRBJ2-1 | TRBV7-3 | CASRQTSGLMNEQFF | TGTGCCAGCAGACAAACTAGCGGACTGATGAATGAGCAGTTCTTC
- | - | TRBJ1-1 | TRBV10-2 | CASSFDRGDTEAFF | TGCGCCAGCAGTTTTGACCGGGGAGACACTGAAGCTTTCTTT
- | - | TRBJ2-7 | TRBV6-6 | CASSPRGFYEQYF | TGTGCCAGCTCTCCACGGGGATTCTACGAGCAGTACTTC
- | TRBD1 | TRBJ2-7 | TRBV29-1 | CSASGQHYEQYF | TGCAGCGCCTCGGGACAGCATTACGAGCAGTACTTC
- | - | TRBJ2-1 | TRBV11-2 | CASSLAGGNEKF | TGTGCCAGCAGCTTAGCAGGGGGGAATGAGAAGTTC
medium-sized | - | TRBJ1-5 | TRBV4-1 | CASSQVKQTNQPQHF | TGCGCCAGCAGCCAAGTTAAGCAGACCAATCAGCCCCAGCATTTT
- | - | TRBJ2-2 | TRBV6-4 | CASSDETGNTGELFF | TGTGCCAGCAGTGACGAGACAGGGAACACCGGGGAGCTGTTTTTT
- | TRBD1 | TRBJ1-3 | TRBV2 | CASRGTDSGNTIYF | TGTGCCAGCAGAGGGACAGACTCTGGAAACACCATATATTTT
many | TRBD2 | TRBJ2-6 | TRBV7-9 | CASSRTSGSSGANVLTF | TGTGCCAGCAGCCGGACTAGCGGGAGTTCTGGGGCCAACGTCCTGACTTTC
- | TRBD2 | TRBJ2-3 | TRBV29-1 | CSTAGSEEDTQYF | TGCAGCACAGCGGGGTCGGAGGAAGATACGCAGTATTTT
- | - | TRBJ2-3 | TRBV20-1 | CSASYDTQYF | TGCAGTGCTTCCTACGATACGCAGTATTTT
once | TRBD2 | TRBJ2-5 | TRBV7-9 | CASSKTSGTETQYF | TGTGCCAGCAGCAAGACTAGCGGGACGGAGACCCAGTACTTC